This is a list of T cell receptor beta chains from one sample in a study of shared clonotypes between healthy human individuals. Clones were sequenced by immunoSEQ multiplex PCR, and TCRdb holds only the in-frame ones, with some missing. The sample has 650,000 to 750,000 clones, around 72% seen once. The source material was memory CD4+ T cells sorted from blood. These receptors were collected from a woman aged 30 to 39 in good health. Each CDR3 is given with its conserved first and last residue. A D gene is named only where the DNA matches it firmly. Some rows have no size entry. The others give once, few or many, or a class for an expanded clone.

j_gene: TRBJ2-7
d_gene: -
v_gene: TRBV5-4
abundance: -
CDR3nt: TGTGCCAGCAGGTCCTGGGGGGGCCGCAACGAGCAGTACTTC
CDR3aa: CASRSWGGRNEQYF

j_gene: TRBJ2-1
d_gene: TRBD2
v_gene: TRBV11-2
abundance: -
CDR3nt: TGTGCCAGCAGCTCTCCGGGACTAGTTTACAATGAGCAGTTCTTC
CDR3aa: CASSSPGLVYNEQFF

j_gene: TRBJ1-3
d_gene: -
v_gene: TRBV28
abundance: -
CDR3nt: TGTGCCAGCAGTTTAGTAATCCGGGCCTCTGGAAACACCATATATTTT
CDR3aa: CASSLVIRASGNTIYF

j_gene: TRBJ2-7
d_gene: -
v_gene: TRBV18
abundance: -
CDR3nt: TGTGCCAGCTCACCAACATACTACGAGCAGTACTTC
CDR3aa: CASSPTYYEQYF

j_gene: TRBJ1-5
d_gene: -
v_gene: TRBV7-6
abundance: -
CDR3nt: TGTGCCAGCAGCCCTTTCGACAGCTCCTATAGCAATCAGCCCCAGCATTTT
CDR3aa: CASSPFDSSYSNQPQHF

j_gene: TRBJ2-2
d_gene: TRBD2
v_gene: TRBV5-1
abundance: many
CDR3nt: TGCGCCAGCAGCTTGGCCCCCGGACTAGCGGGAGGCTCCGGGGAGCTGTTTTTT
CDR3aa: CASSLAPGLAGGSGELFF

j_gene: TRBJ2-7
d_gene: -
v_gene: TRBV25-1
abundance: -
CDR3nt: TGTGCCAGCAGCCGGGACTGGCGCTCCTACGAGCAGTACTTC
CDR3aa: CASSRDWRSYEQYF

j_gene: TRBJ1-5
d_gene: -
v_gene: TRBV6-1
abundance: -
CDR3nt: TGTGCCAGCAGCCCAACGATTAATCAGCCCCAGCATTTT
CDR3aa: CASSPTINQPQHF

j_gene: TRBJ1-3
d_gene: -
v_gene: TRBV19
abundance: -
CDR3nt: TGTGCCAGTAGAGGTGGGACGAGCTCTGGAAACACCATATATTTT
CDR3aa: CASRGGTSSGNTIYF

j_gene: TRBJ2-1
d_gene: -
v_gene: TRBV5-1
abundance: -
CDR3nt: TGCGCCAGCAGCAGCGACCGAAGCTCCTACAATGAGCAGTTCTTC
CDR3aa: CASSSDRSSYNEQFF

j_gene: TRBJ2-3
d_gene: TRBD2
v_gene: TRBV11-2
abundance: -
CDR3nt: TGTGCCAGCAGCTTAGGACTAGCGGGAGTCATGGATACGCAGTATTTT
CDR3aa: CASSLGLAGVMDTQYF

j_gene: TRBJ2-7
d_gene: -
v_gene: TRBV11-2
abundance: -
CDR3nt: TGTGCCAGCAGCCCTAGCCCCTACGAGCAGTACTTC
CDR3aa: CASSPSPYEQYF

j_gene: TRBJ2-7
d_gene: TRBD1
v_gene: TRBV5-1
abundance: few
CDR3nt: TGCGCCAGCAGCGTAGGCGACAGGGGCGGCTACGAGCAGTACTTC
CDR3aa: CASSVGDRGGYEQYF

j_gene: TRBJ2-7
d_gene: -
v_gene: TRBV28
abundance: many
CDR3nt: TGTGCCAGCAGTGCCAACAGGAAGCAGTACTTC
CDR3aa: CASSANRKQYF

j_gene: TRBJ1-4
d_gene: TRBD1
v_gene: TRBV15
abundance: few
CDR3nt: TGTGCCACCAGCAGAGATTACGCGGGACAGGGGCTTGGCACTAATGAAAAACTGTTTTTT
CDR3aa: CATSRDYAGQGLGTNEKLFF

j_gene: TRBJ2-3
d_gene: TRBD2
v_gene: TRBV5-1
abundance: -
CDR3nt: TGCGCCAGCAGCCATGAGCGGGAAGGGGGCACAGATACGCAGTATTTT
CDR3aa: CASSHEREGGTDTQYF

j_gene: TRBJ1-4
d_gene: -
v_gene: TRBV7-9
abundance: -
CDR3nt: TGTGCCACCGGGACGGGACCGTCTCCAGTAAATGAAAAACTGTTTTTT
CDR3aa: CATGTGPSPVNEKLFF

j_gene: TRBJ2-5
d_gene: -
v_gene: TRBV28
abundance: -
CDR3nt: TGTGCCAGCACCGAGGGGTCATCCAGCAACTTC
CDR3aa: CASTEGSSSNF

j_gene: TRBJ2-1
d_gene: TRBD2
v_gene: TRBV7-2
abundance: -
CDR3nt: TGTGCCAGCAGCTGGGGACTAGCGGGGAACAATGAGCAGTTCTTC
CDR3aa: CASSWGLAGNNEQFF

j_gene: TRBJ2-5
d_gene: -
v_gene: TRBV30
abundance: -
CDR3nt: TGTGCCTGGAGTGTACGGATGGGAGAGACCCAGTACTTC
CDR3aa: CAWSVRMGETQYF

j_gene: TRBJ1-2
d_gene: -
v_gene: TRBV2
abundance: -
CDR3nt: TGTGCCAGCAGCGCCCTTTTCGGTGACGTGGGTGGCTACACCTTC
CDR3aa: CASSALFGDVGGYTF

j_gene: TRBJ2-3
d_gene: TRBD1
v_gene: TRBV5-4
abundance: -
CDR3nt: TGTGCCAGCAGCTCGGACAGGGGACGAGATACGCAGTATTTT
CDR3aa: CASSSDRGRDTQYF

j_gene: TRBJ2-7
d_gene: -
v_gene: TRBV10-3
abundance: -
CDR3nt: TGTGCCATCAGCTCGACAGGAGGGGGTTACGAGCAGTACTTC
CDR3aa: CAISSTGGGYEQYF

j_gene: TRBJ2-2
d_gene: TRBD2
v_gene: TRBV19
abundance: -
CDR3nt: TGTGCCAGTAGTGATAGAGCGGGGGCCGGGGAGCTGTTTTTT
CDR3aa: CASSDRAGAGELFF

j_gene: TRBJ2-3
d_gene: -
v_gene: TRBV14
abundance: -
CDR3nt: TGTGCCAGCAGCCTATTTAAAGATACGCAGTATTTT
CDR3aa: CASSLFKDTQYF

j_gene: TRBJ1-2
d_gene: TRBD1
v_gene: TRBV28
abundance: -
CDR3nt: TGTGCCAGTTCGACAGGGGCCCTCTATGGCTACACCTTC
CDR3aa: CASSTGALYGYTF

j_gene: TRBJ2-7
d_gene: TRBD2
v_gene: TRBV4-1
abundance: once
CDR3nt: TGCGCCAGCAGCCAAGTACATAGCGGGTCCTACGAGCAGTACTTC
CDR3aa: CASSQVHSGSYEQYF

j_gene: TRBJ2-7
d_gene: -
v_gene: TRBV19
abundance: -
CDR3nt: TGTGCCAGTAGTTCACCGGCCTACGAGCAGTACTTC
CDR3aa: CASSSPAYEQYF

j_gene: TRBJ1-1
d_gene: -
v_gene: TRBV6-5
abundance: few
CDR3nt: TGTGCCAGCAGTCAATACCGGAACGCTGAAGCTTTCTTT
CDR3aa: CASSQYRNAEAFF

j_gene: TRBJ2-7
d_gene: -
v_gene: TRBV4-2
abundance: -
CDR3nt: TGTGCCAGCAGCCAAGAGATGCTAGGCGAGCAGTACTTC
CDR3aa: CASSQEMLGEQYF

j_gene: TRBJ2-2
d_gene: -
v_gene: TRBV30
abundance: many
CDR3nt: TGTGCCTGGAGTTGGGGGAGAGGTACCACCGGGGAGCTGTTTTTT
CDR3aa: CAWSWGRGTTGELFF

j_gene: TRBJ1-4
d_gene: -
v_gene: TRBV6-1
abundance: -
CDR3nt: TGTGCCAGCAGTGAAGCGGGACTTTGGGAAAAACTGTTTTTT
CDR3aa: CASSEAGLWEKLFF

j_gene: TRBJ1-5
d_gene: -
v_gene: TRBV18
abundance: -
CDR3nt: TGTGCCAGCTCACCCCGGGAGGGAGGGACCGGAATGCATTTT
CDR3aa: CASSPREGGTGMHF

j_gene: TRBJ2-2
d_gene: -
v_gene: TRBV6-5
abundance: -
CDR3nt: TGTGCCAGCAGTTACGGGAGCCCCGGGGAGCTGTTTTTT
CDR3aa: CASSYGSPGELFF

j_gene: TRBJ2-3
d_gene: -
v_gene: TRBV28
abundance: -
CDR3nt: TGTGCCAGCAGTTTACGGGGGGCGGGGACAGATACGCAGTATTTT
CDR3aa: CASSLRGAGTDTQYF